What follows are 28 T cell receptor beta chains derived from one specimen sequenced in a study of T cells in Graves' hyperthyroidism and ophthalmopathy. Amplification of TCR beta CDR3 regions was performed using RNA transcripts as template. A first-round RT-PCR of the TCR CDR3 used the HTBI primer set. TCRdb used MiXCR to reprocess the multiplex PCR reads, holding one entry per CDR3 protein. The sample has hundreds of thousands of distinct CDR3 sequences, around 20% seen once. Input material: blood. The receptors here all came from a woman aged 45-60 years with Graves' hyperthyroidism that later progressed to Graves' ophthalmopathy.

This clonotype was seen repeatedly, ten times or more. The chain couples TRBV30 to TRBJ1-2; perhaps TRBD1 as D (6 bases). Trimming left V 4 bases short and J 7 bases short, with 16 bases between. This CDR3 has 13 residues. Germline CDR1 and CDR2: GTSNPN and SVGIG (reference sequence). The CDR3 bases are TGTGCCTGGATTGCAGGGGCCACCTTTGGCTACACCTTC. Amino acid sequence: CAWIAGATFGYTF.

Many counts were recorded for this clonotype. The V gene is TRBV18, the J gene TRBJ2-3; 8 bases line up with TRBD1. V lost 3 bases, J lost 0 bases, and 5 bases stayed unmatched. The CDR3 runs 16 residues. Germline V gene lookup returns CDR1 KGHSH and CDR2 LQKENI. The CDR3 protein is CASSPRQGTSTDTQYF. In DNA, the CDR3 is TGTGCCAGCTCACCCAGACAGGGGACTAGCACAGATACGCAGTATTTT.

The sample holds a few counts of this clonotype. The junction shows a germline mismatch at one end, possibly a read error. The rearrangement joins TRBV7-7 to TRBJ2-5, with D uncertain. In germline, CDR1 is SSHAT, CDR2 FNYEAQ (reference sequence). The length of the CDR3 is 14 residues. The CDR3 bases are TGTGCTAGCAGCCCCACAAGTTCCAAAGAGACCCAGTACTTC. Translated: CASSPTSSKETQYF.

Many counts were recorded for this clonotype. The chain joins TRBV5-1 to TRBJ1-2; D is perhaps TRBD1 (6 bases). The CDR3 sequence is 14 residues long. Germline CDR1 is SGHRS and CDR2 is YFSETQ. The ends were cut back, 4 bases at V and 4 bases at J, with 14 bases in the middle. The CDR3 DNA is TGCGCCAGCAGCAGATCACAGGGCCTCTATGGCTACACCTTC. Amino acid sequence: CASSRSQGLYGYTF.

This chain connects TRBV14 to TRBJ1-1, with unresolved D. Per the germline V gene, CDR1 is SGHDN and CDR2 is FVKESK. The CDR3 is made up of 12 amino acids. V shed 0 bases and J shed 10 bases, with 9 bases lying between them. The CDR3, as DNA: TGTGCCAGCAGCCAAGAAGGTGGTTCAGCTTTCTTT. Translating gives CASSQEGGSAFF.

This clonotype was detected a few times. This chain uses TRBV19 with TRBJ2-4, with 8 bases fitting TRBD1. The CDR3 runs to 13 residues. The V gene's germline CDR1 is LNHDA and CDR2 SQIVND (reference sequence). After removal of 5 bases from V and 12 bases from J, the junction contained 9 bases not matched to a gene. The CDR3 loop is CASSPPQGVGQYF. DNA for the CDR3: TGTGCCAGTAGTCCACCACAGGGGGTTGGTCAGTACTTC.

The chain uses TRBV4-2 and TRBJ1-2, with unresolved D. V was clipped by 2 bases and J by 5 bases, with 9 bases between them. Germline CDR1 and CDR2: LGHNA and YNFKEQ. This CDR3 contains 13 residues. The CDR3 here is CASSQKDGYGYTF. The CDR3 coding sequence is TGTGCCAGCAGCCAAAAGGACGGGTATGGCTACACCTTC.

V gene TRBV29-1 combines with J gene TRBJ1-1, with TRBD1 identical over 8 bases. The trim removed 6 bases at V and 1 base at J, leaving 4 bases unmatched. The CDR3 runs 13 residues. CDR1 and CDR2 (germline): SQVTM, ANQGSEA. CDR3 in DNA: TGCAGCGTCGCCGGACAGGGGAACACTGAAGCTTTCTTT. Its translation is CSVAGQGNTEAFF.

The gene calls are TRBV20-1 and TRBJ2-4; tentatively, D is TRBD1 (5 bases). Germline CDR1 DFQATT, CDR2 SNEGSKA (reference sequence). The V gene lost 2 bases and the J gene lost 0 bases, with 11 bases spanning the gap. The CDR3 is 15 residues long. In DNA, the CDR3 is TGCAGTGCTAGACGACAGAGCATAGCCAAAAACATTCAGTACTTC. It encodes CSARRQSIAKNIQYF.

The chain is built from TRBV10-1 and TRBJ2-4; D is undetermined. The length of the CDR3 is 12 residues. Germline V CDR1 and CDR2: WNHNN, SYGVQD (reference sequence). Trimming took off 0 bases at V and 9 bases at J, with 6 bases between the two ends. CDR3 in DNA: TGCGCCAGCAGTGAGTCATTGGGCATTCAGTACTTC. Its protein is CASSESLGIQYF.

The table lists this clonotype with many counts. This chain connects TRBV3-1 to TRBJ2-1; D gene ambiguous. The V gene's germline CDR1 is LGHDT and CDR2 YNNKEL (reference sequence). This CDR3 contains 12 residues. Trimming cost V 5 bases and J 6 bases, with 8 bases left between them. The CDR3 loop reads CASSSLGNEQFF. The CDR3 coding sequence is TGTGCCAGCAGCTCCCTTGGCAATGAGCAGTTCTTC.

The J gene is TRBJ1-2, the V gene TRBV12-3 or TRBV12-4, with 9 bases lining up with TRBD1. Trimming removed 3 bases from V and 7 bases from J; junction bases left unmatched: 6. The CDR3 length is 14 residues. The CDR3 DNA reads as TGTGCCAGCAGTTTTTCCGGGGACAGGGTTGGCTACACCTTC. This codes for CASSFSGDRVGYTF.

This chain uses TRBV6-6 with TRBJ2-7; TRBD2 matches at 8 bases. The CDR3 runs 15 residues. Germline lookup yields CDR1 MNHNY and CDR2 SVGAGI (reference sequence). Trimming removed 0 bases from V and 7 bases from J; junction bases left unmatched: 8. The DNA for the CDR3 is TGTGCCAGCAGTTACTCGGGCGGGGGGCCCCGGGAGCAGTACTTC. Translating gives CASSYSGGGPREQYF.

The chain combines TRBV7-8 with TRBJ2-2, with D perhaps matching TRBD2 (6 bases). Looked up from germline, CDR1 is SGHVS and CDR2 is FQNEAQ. Trimming stripped 7 bases from V and 7 bases from J, with 19 bases between. The CDR3 runs 15 residues. CDR3 in amino acids: CASTPRGRAGGELFF. CDR3 in DNA: TGTGCCAGCACCCCCCGGGGGAGAGCCGGCGGGGAGCTGTTTTTT.

The rearrangement links TRBV12-3 or TRBV12-4 to TRBJ1-3, with 11 bases lining up with TRBD1. This CDR3 has 20 amino acids. Trimming at V came to 3 bases and at J to 1 base, leaving 14 bases not matched to a gene. In DNA, the CDR3 is TGTGCCAGCAGTTTTTTCGTCTTCGGGACAGGGGGTAGGTCTGGAAACACCATATATTTT. Translating gives CASSFFVFGTGGRSGNTIYF.

At least ten counts were recorded for this clonotype. The rearrangement uses TRBV10-2 and TRBJ1-1; possibly TRBD1 for D (5 bases). Looked up from germline, CDR1 is WSHSY and CDR2 is SAAADI. The CDR3 is made up of 15 amino acids. Trimming cost V 7 bases and J 4 bases, with 19 bases left between them. CDR3 in DNA: TGCGCCAGCACCCCGGGACGCATGGGGGGCACTGAAGCTTTCTTT. Residues: CASTPGRMGGTEAFF.

This clonotype was observed at least ten times. J is TRBJ1-1 and V is TRBV2; no reliable D call. This CDR3 is 13 amino acids long. Germline V gene lookup returns CDR1 SNHLY and CDR2 FYNNEI. Trimming removed 6 bases at V and 4 bases at J, with 12 bases between. The CDR3 is CASSESRGTEAFF. CDR3 nucleotide sequence: TGTGCCAGCAGCGAATCCCGAGGCACTGAAGCTTTCTTT.

This clonotype was observed at least ten times. The genes are TRBV2 and TRBJ1-1, with unresolved D. V was clipped by 5 bases and J by 4 bases, with 14 bases between them. Germline lookup yields CDR1 SNHLY and CDR2 FYNNEI. The CDR3 is made up of 14 amino acids. The CDR3 DNA is TGTGCCAGCAGTATGATGGGTCCCACCACTGAAGCTTTCTTT. The encoded protein is CASSMMGPTTEAFF.

The rearrangement links TRBV5-1 to TRBJ2-7; D is perhaps TRBD2 (5 bases). The V gene's germline CDR1 is SGHRS and CDR2 YFSETQ. Trimming took 3 bases from V and 2 from J, leaving 15 bases between them. CDR3 length equals 15 residues. The CDR3 region is CASSYSDFLAYEQYF. The CDR3 DNA reads as TGCGCCAGCAGCTACTCGGACTTCCTGGCCTACGAGCAGTACTTC.

This clonotype appeared a few times. The chain employs TRBV20-1 and TRBJ2-2; D is perhaps TRBD2 (5 bases). V lost 6 bases, J lost 3 bases, and 11 bases lay in between. The CDR3 contains 13 residues. The germline CDR1 and CDR2 sequences are DFQATT and SNEGSKA (reference sequence). The CDR3 DNA reads TGCAGTGCAACGGGAACCCACACCGGGGAGCTGTTTTTT. This gives the protein CSATGTHTGELFF.

This clonotype was seen many times. The V and J genes are TRBV5-1 and TRBJ2-1, with TRBD2 matching 14 bases. After removal of 3 bases from V and 5 bases from J, the junction contained 7 bases not matched to a gene. CDR1 and CDR2 (germline): SGHRS, YFSETQ. The CDR3 runs 17 residues. For the CDR3, the DNA is TGCGCCAGCAGCTCGACTAGCGGGGGGGCCGTAAACAATGAGCAGTTCTTC. This encodes CASSSTSGGAVNNEQFF.

This CDR3 is CSVGGTSGGYNEQFF. CDR3 nucleotides: TGCAGCGTTGGGGGGACTAGCGGGGGTTACAATGAGCAGTTCTTC. The chain recombines TRBV29-1 with TRBJ2-1; 14 nucleotides align to TRBD2. This CDR3 is built from 15 residues. Germline CDR1 reads SQVTM; CDR2 reads ANQGSEA. V gave up 4 bases and J gave up 4 bases; unmatched junction bases: 3.

CDR3 region: CASSQEGGRILADTQYF. As DNA, the CDR3 is TGCGCCAGCAGCCAAGAGGGGGGGCGCATATTAGCAGATACGCAGTATTTT. J is TRBJ2-3 and V is TRBV4-1, with a tentative D call TRBD2 (7 bases). The CDR3 is 17 residues long. Germline V lookup: CDR1 MGHRA, CDR2 YSYEKL. V was shortened by 0 bases and J by 4 bases, with 17 bases between the two germline ends.

This clonotype has at least ten counts. The V gene is TRBV7-3, the J gene TRBJ2-3, with 7 nucleotides matching TRBD1. This CDR3 contains 14 residues. The V and J ends lost 5 bases and 1 base, in that order; junction bases with no gene match: 3. CDR1 and CDR2 (germline): SGHTA, FQGTGA. CDR3 residues: CASSTQGRTDTQYF. The DNA of the CDR3 is TGTGCCAGCAGCACACAGGGGCGCACAGATACGCAGTATTTT.

This clonotype was found a few times. The chain carries TRBV19 and TRBJ1-2, with no clear D. CDR1 and CDR2 from the germline V gene are LNHDA and SQIVND (reference sequence). This CDR3 has 15 amino acids. Trimming took 0 bases from V and 2 from J, leaving 10 bases between them. CDR3 loop: CASSIDVTENYGYTF. The CDR3 DNA reads TGTGCCAGTAGTATAGATGTCACAGAGAACTATGGCTACACCTTC. Based on the CDR3 plus reference TRBV19 and TRBJ1-2, the full variable domain is DGGITQSPKYLFRKEGQNVTLSCEQNLNHDAMYWYRQDPGQGLRLIYYSQIVNDFQKGDIAEGYSVSREKKESFPLTVTSAQKNPTAFYLCASSIDVTENYGYTFGSGTRLTVV.

The CDR3 reads CASSEQTDTQYF. The CDR3 coding sequence is TGTGCCAGCAGTGAACAGACAGATACGCAGTATTTT. This sequence joins TRBV2 and TRBJ2-3; no firm D call. The CDR3 length is 12 residues. Trimming shortened V by 2 bases and J by 3 bases, and 3 bases separated the two germline ends. CDR1 is SNHLY and CDR2 is FYNNEI in the germline V gene.

There are many counts of this clonotype. J is TRBJ1-1 and V is TRBV5-6; D remains unclear. V was pared by 4 bases and J by 1 base, with 17 bases between. CDR3 length equals 16 residues. Germline loops: CDR1 SGHDT, CDR2 YYEEEE. CDR3 sequence reads: CASSRLSGAGNTEAFF. Written as DNA, the CDR3 is TGTGCCAGCAGCAGACTCTCCGGCGCAGGGAACACTGAAGCTTTCTTT.

This clonotype was observed many times. The rearrangement joins TRBV5-1 to TRBJ2-5, with D uncertain. V was pared by 0 bases and J by 2 bases, with 11 bases between. The CDR3 consists of 15 residues. Germline CDR1 reads SGHRS; CDR2 reads YFSETQ. DNA for the CDR3: TGCGCCAGCAGCTTGGCGGTCTCGATTCAAGAGACCCAGTACTTC. This translates into CASSLAVSIQETQYF.